Below are 2 T cell receptor beta chains sequenced from a single sample in a study of CD8+ T cells in alopecia areata. Treatment indicated: oral pan-JAK inhibitor, 5-10 mg twice daily. Reverse transcribed after extraction, RNA yielded cDNA as the sequencing template. Assay used: immunoSEQ multiplex PCR; TCRdb lists only in-frame clones, some missing. The sample holds about 210,000 clones, around two fifths seen once. The sequenced sample was CD4+ T cells sorted from blood, obtained at roughly week 36, from a patient treated with tofacitinib. Receptors originate from a human donor with alopecia areata.

The rearrangement joins TRBV4-1 to TRBJ2-7; D remains unclear. Germline CDR1 reads MGHRA; CDR2 reads YSYEKL. V lost 0 bases, J lost 7 bases, and 16 bases lay in between. The CDR3 runs to 15 residues. The CDR3 nucleotides read TGCGCCAGCAGCCAAGAAGCTGTGGGGTTCGGTGAGCAGTACTTC. It is translated as CASSQEAVGFGEQYF.

J is TRBJ2-1 and V is TRBV7-9; a weak D match, TRBD2 (5 bases). The CDR3 totals 13 residues. Germline CDR1 SEHNR, CDR2 FQNEAQ (reference sequence). Trimming took 2 bases from V and 6 from J, leaving 8 bases between them. CDR3 amino acids: CASSLWAGNEQFF. DNA of the CDR3: TGTGCCAGCAGCTTATGGGCGGGCAATGAGCAGTTCTTC.